This is a list of T cell receptor beta chains from one sample in a study of shared clonotypes between healthy human individuals. Sequencing was performed with immunoSEQ multiplex PCR; in TCRdb, only in-frame clones are kept and a portion is missing. The table shows roughly 1,100,000 clones, with about 76% occurring only once. The sample comprised memory CD4+ T cells sorted from blood. Every receptor here comes from a young man in good health. Both conserved end residues are part of each CDR3.

V gene,CDR3 protein
TRBV5-6,CASSLDQGIYNEQFF
TRBV6-1,CASSEAGGGREQYF
TRBV7-8,CASSLARLGELFF
TRBV29-1,CSVGISYNEQFF
TRBV18,CASSPQNREKGEQYF
TRBV10-1,CASSESAWTGRNQPQHF
TRBV7-6,CASSLQGAGELFF
TRBV7-9,CASSLAGGGDEQYF
TRBV6-4,CASSDRPPGSNQPQHF
TRBV5-6,CASSLGTGCYYGYTF
TRBV7-2,CASRLQGSLYSGANVLTF
TRBV27,CASSLSITGIPAQYF
TRBV4-3,CASSLNRGVYEQYF
TRBV4-1,CASSQDWGEQYF
TRBV10-3,CAISDRGTLRFNYGYTF
TRBV11-2,CASSLGRGGLSSYNEQFF
TRBV5-5,CASSLRVYEEKRYTF
TRBV14,CASSHLLGLAGASGELFF
TRBV5-1,CASSLDTGYNEQFF
TRBV6-1,CASRDQAEKNTEAFF
TRBV2,CASSVLGQGSPLHF
TRBV11-3,CASRAGDNNEQFF
TRBV4-1,CASSQLDLIVSYEQYF
TRBV30,CAWSNSEKLFF
TRBV19,CASSIGQGAPGYTF
TRBV30,CAWRSNRKDNSPLHF
TRBV19,CASSFSAGGDTQYF
TRBV2,CASSERSNTDTQYF
TRBV6-5,CASRGQGRTTEAFF
TRBV7-9,CASSPPDRGKGYEQYF
TRBV10-1,CASMEGTGNTIYF
TRBV30,CAWSKGKQPQHF
TRBV29-1,CSVESWAGANVLTF
TRBV7-6,CASSPVGQGPYEQYF
TRBV19,CASKNNNYGYTF
TRBV11-2,CASSLRDAHEQYF
TRBV30,CAGGGLDTQYF
TRBV18,CASSPDRGNEQFF
TRBV27,CASSRRTADNEQFF
TRBV19,CASSKLAGETQYF
TRBV27,CASSPQGWGNIQYF
TRBV5-4,CASSLDREGRKLFF
TRBV7-9,CASSLGGRETQYF
TRBV11-2,CASSPLAGGPNEQFF
TRBV4-2,CASSQGQGVYGYTF
TRBV19,CASSMGPGPLYEQYF
TRBV6-5,CASSRRDWGSEQYF
TRBV2,CASSERLAGGTDTQYF
TRBV7-9,CASRGRNPETQYF
TRBV5-4,CASSRGLAGYSSYNEQFF
TRBV6-5,CASSDTGRNYGYTF
TRBV6-5,CASRQTVNTEAFF
TRBV21-1,CASSKRPSSGSNNEQFF
TRBV5-4,CASSLEGVYGYTF
TRBV6-5,CASSYSRGTGELFF
TRBV5-1,CASSFEASGNTIYF
TRBV15,CATSSGPTNSPLHF